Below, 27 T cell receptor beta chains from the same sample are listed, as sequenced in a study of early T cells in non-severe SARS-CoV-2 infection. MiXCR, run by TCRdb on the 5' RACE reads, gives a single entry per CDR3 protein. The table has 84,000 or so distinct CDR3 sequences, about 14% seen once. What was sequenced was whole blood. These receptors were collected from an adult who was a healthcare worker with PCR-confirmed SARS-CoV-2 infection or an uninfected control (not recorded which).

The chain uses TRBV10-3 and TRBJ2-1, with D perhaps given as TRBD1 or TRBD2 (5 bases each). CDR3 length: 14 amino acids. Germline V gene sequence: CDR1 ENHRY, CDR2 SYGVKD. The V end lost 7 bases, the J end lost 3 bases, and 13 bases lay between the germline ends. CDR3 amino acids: CAIKNSRGYNEQFF. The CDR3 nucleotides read TGTGCCATCAAGAACTCGAGGGGCTACAATGAGCAGTTCTTC.

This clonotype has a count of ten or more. CDR3 coding DNA: TGTGCCAGCAGTTACGATGGAAGGGGACAGGGACCCTACGAGCAGTACTTC. Protein sequence: CASSYDGRGQGPYEQYF. This chain links TRBV6-6 with TRBJ2-7, with 9 positions matching TRBD1. Trimming took 2 bases from V and 2 from J; bases not matched to a gene: 10. The CDR3 length is 17 residues. Germline CDR1 is MNHNY and CDR2 is SVGAGI (reference sequence).

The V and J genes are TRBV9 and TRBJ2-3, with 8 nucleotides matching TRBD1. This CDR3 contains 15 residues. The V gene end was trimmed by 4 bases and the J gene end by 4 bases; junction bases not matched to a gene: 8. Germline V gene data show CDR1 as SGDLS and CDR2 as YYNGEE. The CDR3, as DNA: TGTGCCAGCAGCTACCTTGGACAGGGCGCAGATACGCAGTATTTT. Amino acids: CASSYLGQGADTQYF.

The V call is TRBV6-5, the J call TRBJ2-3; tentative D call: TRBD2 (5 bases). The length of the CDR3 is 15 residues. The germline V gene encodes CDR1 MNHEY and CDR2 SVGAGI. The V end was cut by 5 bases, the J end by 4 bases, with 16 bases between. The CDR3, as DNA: TGTGCCAGCAGTCAGACGGGATTACGGGCAGATACGCAGTATTTT. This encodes CASSQTGLRADTQYF.

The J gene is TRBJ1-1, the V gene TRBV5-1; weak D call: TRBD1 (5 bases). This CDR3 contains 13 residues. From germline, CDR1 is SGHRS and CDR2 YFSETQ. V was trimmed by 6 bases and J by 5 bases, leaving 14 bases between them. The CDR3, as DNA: TGCGCCAGCAATACGGACGAGGGGACTGAAGCTTTCTTT. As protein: CASNTDEGTEAFF.

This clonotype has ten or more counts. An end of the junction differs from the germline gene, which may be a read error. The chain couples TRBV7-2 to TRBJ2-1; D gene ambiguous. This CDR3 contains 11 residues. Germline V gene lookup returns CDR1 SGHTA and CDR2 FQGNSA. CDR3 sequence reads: CASSFYDEQFF. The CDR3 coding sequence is TGTGCCAGCAGCTTCTACGATGAGCAGTTCTTC.

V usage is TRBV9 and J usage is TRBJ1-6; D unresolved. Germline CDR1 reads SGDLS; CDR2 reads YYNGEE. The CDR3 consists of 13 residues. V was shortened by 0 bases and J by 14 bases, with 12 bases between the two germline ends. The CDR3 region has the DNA TGTGCCAGCAGCGTAGACCCCGGCAGCACCCTCCACTTT. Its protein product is CASSVDPGSTLHF. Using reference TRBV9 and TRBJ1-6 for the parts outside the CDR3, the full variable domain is DSGVTQTPKHLITATGQRVTLRCSPRSGDLSVYWYQQSLDQGLQFLIQYYNGEERAKGNILERFSAQQFPDLHSELNLSSLELGDSALYFCASSVDPGSTLHFGNGTRLTVT.

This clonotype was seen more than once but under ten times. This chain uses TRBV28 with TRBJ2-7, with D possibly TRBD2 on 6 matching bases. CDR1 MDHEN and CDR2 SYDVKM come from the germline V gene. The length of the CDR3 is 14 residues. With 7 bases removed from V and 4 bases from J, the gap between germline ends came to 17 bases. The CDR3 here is CASTAGRSPYEQYF. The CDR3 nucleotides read TGTGCCAGCACCGCGGGACGGTCCCCATACGAGCAGTACTTC.

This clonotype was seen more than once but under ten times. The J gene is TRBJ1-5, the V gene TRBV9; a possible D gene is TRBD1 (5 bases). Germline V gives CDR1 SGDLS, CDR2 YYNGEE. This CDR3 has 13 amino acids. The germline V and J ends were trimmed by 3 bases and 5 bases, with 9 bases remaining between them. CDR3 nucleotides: TGTGCCAGCAGCGGGGGCGCGGATCAGCCCCAGCATTTT. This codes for CASSGGADQPQHF.

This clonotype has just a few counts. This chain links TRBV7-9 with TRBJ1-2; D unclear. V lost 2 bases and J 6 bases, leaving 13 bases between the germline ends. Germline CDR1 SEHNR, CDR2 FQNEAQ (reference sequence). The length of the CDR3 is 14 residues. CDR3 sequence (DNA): TGTGCCAGCAGCTTATTGTCTGGGCAGCATGGCTACACCTTC. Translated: CASSLLSGQHGYTF.

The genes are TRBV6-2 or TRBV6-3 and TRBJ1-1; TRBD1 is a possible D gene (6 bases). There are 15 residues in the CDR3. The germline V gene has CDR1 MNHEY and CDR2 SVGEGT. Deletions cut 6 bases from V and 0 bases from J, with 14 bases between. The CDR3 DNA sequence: TGTGCCAGCAGCCAGGGACACACCATGAACACTGAAGCTTTCTTT. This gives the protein CASSQGHTMNTEAFF.

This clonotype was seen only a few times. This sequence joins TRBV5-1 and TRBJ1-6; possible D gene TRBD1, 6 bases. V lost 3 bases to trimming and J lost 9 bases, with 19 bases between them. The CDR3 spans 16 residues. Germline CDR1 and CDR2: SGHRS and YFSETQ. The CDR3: CASSSDTTGSSSPLHF. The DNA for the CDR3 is TGCGCCAGCAGCTCGGATACTACAGGGAGCAGTTCACCCCTCCACTTT.

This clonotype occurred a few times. The CDR3 sequence: CASSLPTAYGYTF. CDR3 bases: TGTGCCAGCAGCCTACCTACCGCGTATGGCTACACCTTC. This rearrangement joins TRBV7-2 to TRBJ1-2; no firm D call. V was shortened by 5 bases and J by 5 bases, with 12 bases between the two germline ends. Germline-derived CDR1 and CDR2 are SGHTA and FQGNSA. The CDR3 extends over 13 amino acids. The full variable domain, its missing parts supplied by reference TRBV7-2 and TRBJ1-2, is GAGVSQSPSNKVTEKGKDVELRCDPISGHTALYWYRQSLGQGLEFLIYFQGNSAPDKSGLPSDRFSAERTGGSVSTLTIQRTQQEDSAVYLCASSLPTAYGYTFGSGTRLTVV.

The CDR3 sequence: CASRELTVKADTQYF. The CDR3 DNA is TGTGCCAGCAGGGAACTGACAGTAAAGGCAGATACGCAGTATTTT. This sequence joins TRBV28 and TRBJ2-3; D is perhaps TRBD1 (5 bases). The CDR3 loop spans 15 amino acids. In germline, CDR1 is MDHEN, CDR2 SYDVKM. Trimming removed 6 bases from V and 4 bases from J, with 17 bases in between.

For the CDR3, the DNA is TGTGCCAGCAGCCAAGATTGGGCAGGCCGGCGCGGGAGCGGCTACACCTTC. It translates to CASSQDWAGRRGSGYTF. V is TRBV3-1 and J is TRBJ1-2; D gene ambiguous. V gave up 0 bases and J gave up 8 bases, with 22 bases separating them. This CDR3 comprises 17 residues. Per the germline V gene, CDR1 is LGHDT and CDR2 is YNNKEL (reference sequence).

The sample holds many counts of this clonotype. CDR3 residues: CASSQTERGNTIYF. The CDR3 DNA follows: TGTGCCAGCAGCCAAACGGAACGGGGAAACACCATATATTTT. The rearrangement uses TRBV3-1 and TRBJ1-3; D unresolved. Germline lookup yields CDR1 LGHDT and CDR2 YNNKEL (reference sequence). V was shortened by 2 bases and J by 4 bases, with 9 bases between the two germline ends. This CDR3 region has 14 residues. Together with reference TRBV3-1 and TRBJ1-3, the CDR3 gives the full variable domain: DTAVSQTPKYLVTQMGNDKSIKCEQNLGHDTMYWYKQDSKKFLKIMFSYNNKELIINETVPNRFSPKSPDKAHLNLHINSLELGDSAVYFCASSQTERGNTIYFGEGSWLTVV.

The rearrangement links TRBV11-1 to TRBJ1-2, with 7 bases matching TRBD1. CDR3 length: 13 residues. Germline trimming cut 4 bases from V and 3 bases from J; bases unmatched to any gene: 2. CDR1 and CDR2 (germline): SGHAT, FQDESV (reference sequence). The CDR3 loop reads CASSSGTDYGYTF. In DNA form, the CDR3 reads TGTGCCAGCAGCTCCGGGACAGACTATGGCTACACCTTC.

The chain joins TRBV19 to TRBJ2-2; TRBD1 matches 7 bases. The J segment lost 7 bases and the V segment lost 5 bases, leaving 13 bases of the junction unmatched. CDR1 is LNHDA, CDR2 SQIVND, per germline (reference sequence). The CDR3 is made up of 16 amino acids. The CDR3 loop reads CASSFQGGIPNGELFF. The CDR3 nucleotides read TGTGCCAGTAGTTTCCAAGGGGGCATTCCCAACGGGGAGCTGTTTTTT.

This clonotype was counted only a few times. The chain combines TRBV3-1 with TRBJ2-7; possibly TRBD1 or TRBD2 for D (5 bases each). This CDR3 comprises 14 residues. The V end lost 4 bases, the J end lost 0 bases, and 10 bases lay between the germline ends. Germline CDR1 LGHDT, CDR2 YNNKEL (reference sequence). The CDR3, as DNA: TGTGCCAGCAGCCGCCGGGACCCCTCCTACGAGCAGTACTTC. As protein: CASSRRDPSYEQYF.

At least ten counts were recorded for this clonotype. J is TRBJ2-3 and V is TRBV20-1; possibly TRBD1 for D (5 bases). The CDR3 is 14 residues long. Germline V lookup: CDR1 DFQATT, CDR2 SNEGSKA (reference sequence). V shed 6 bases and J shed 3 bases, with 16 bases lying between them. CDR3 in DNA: TGCAGTGCCGTCAAGGGGCAGAGGACAGATACGCAGTATTTT. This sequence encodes CSAVKGQRTDTQYF.

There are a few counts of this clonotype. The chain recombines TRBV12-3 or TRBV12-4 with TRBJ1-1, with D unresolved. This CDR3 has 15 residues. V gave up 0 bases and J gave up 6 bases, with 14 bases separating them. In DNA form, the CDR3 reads TGTGCCAGCAGTTTAGCCGGTTTGAAATTCTCTGAAGCTTTCTTT. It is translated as CASSLAGLKFSEAFF.

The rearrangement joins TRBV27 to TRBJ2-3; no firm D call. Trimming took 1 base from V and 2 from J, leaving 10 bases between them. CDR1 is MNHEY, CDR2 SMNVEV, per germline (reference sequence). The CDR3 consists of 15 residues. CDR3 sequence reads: CASSLLGGYTDTQYF. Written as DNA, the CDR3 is TGTGCCAGCAGTTTATTAGGTGGCTACACAGATACGCAGTATTTT.

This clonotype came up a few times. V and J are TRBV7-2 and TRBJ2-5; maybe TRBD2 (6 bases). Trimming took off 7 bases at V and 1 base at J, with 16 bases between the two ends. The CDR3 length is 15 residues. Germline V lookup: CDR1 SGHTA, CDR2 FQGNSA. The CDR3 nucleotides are TGTGCCAGCACCCGTCGGGTTAGCGGCCAAGAGACCCAGTACTTC. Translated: CASTRRVSGQETQYF.

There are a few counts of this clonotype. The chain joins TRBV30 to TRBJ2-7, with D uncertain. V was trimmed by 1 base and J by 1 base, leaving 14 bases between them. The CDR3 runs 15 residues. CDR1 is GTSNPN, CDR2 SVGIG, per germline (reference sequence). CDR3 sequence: CAWSAGRLPSYEQYF. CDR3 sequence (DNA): TGTGCCTGGAGTGCTGGACGGCTACCTTCCTACGAGCAGTACTTC.

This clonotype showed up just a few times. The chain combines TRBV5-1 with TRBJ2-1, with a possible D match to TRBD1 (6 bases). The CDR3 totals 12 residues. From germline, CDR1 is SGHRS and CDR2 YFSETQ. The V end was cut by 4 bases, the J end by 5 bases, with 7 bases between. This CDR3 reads CASSQGNNEQFF. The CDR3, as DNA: TGCGCCAGCAGCCAGGGGAACAATGAGCAGTTCTTC.

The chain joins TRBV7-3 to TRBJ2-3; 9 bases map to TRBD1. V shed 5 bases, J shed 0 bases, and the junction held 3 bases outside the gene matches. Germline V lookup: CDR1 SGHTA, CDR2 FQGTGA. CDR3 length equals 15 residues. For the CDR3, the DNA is TGTGCCAGCAGCACGGGACAGGGAAGCACAGATACGCAGTATTTT. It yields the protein CASSTGQGSTDTQYF. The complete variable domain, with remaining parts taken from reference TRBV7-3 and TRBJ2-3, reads GAGVSQTPSNKVTEKGKYVELRCDPISGHTALYWYRQSLGQGPEFLIYFQGTGAADDSGLPNDRFFAVRPEGSVSTLKIQRTERGDSAVYLCASSTGQGSTDTQYFGPGTRLTVL.

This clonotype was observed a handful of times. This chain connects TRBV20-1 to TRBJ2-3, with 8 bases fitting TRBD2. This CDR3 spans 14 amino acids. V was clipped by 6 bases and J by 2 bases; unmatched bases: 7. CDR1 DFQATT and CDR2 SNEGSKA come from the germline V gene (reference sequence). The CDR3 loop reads CSAPQGLATDTQYF. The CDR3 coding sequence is TGCAGTGCCCCTCAAGGACTAGCCACAGATACGCAGTATTTT.